These T cell receptor beta chains were read from a single sample in a study of CD8+CD57+ T cells in acquired aplastic anemia. TCRdb called the reads again in MiXCR, with one record for every CDR3 protein. The sample lists roughly 150,000 distinct CDR3 sequences; less than 50% were seen once. Sequencing was carried out using sorted CD4+, CD8+, or CD8+CD57+ T cells (not recorded which) from PBMCs. The receptors come from a human donor with aplastic anemia. CDR3s include the opening cysteine and the closing phenylalanine or tryptophan. Fields, in order: D gene, V gene, clone size, J gene, CDR3 protein, CDR3 DNA. A D gene is named only where the DNA matches it firmly. Clone size is shown for a subset of rows, as once, few, many or a class of expanded clone.

d_call: .; v_call: TRBV2; clone_size: many; j_call: TRBJ2-7; cdr3_aa: CASRISYEQYF; cdr3_nt: TGTGCCAGCAGGATCTCCTACGAGCAGTACTTC
d_call: .; v_call: TRBV10-3; clone_size: .; j_call: TRBJ2-7; cdr3_aa: CAISDQASLYEQYF; cdr3_nt: TGTGCCATCAGTGACCAGGCATCTCTCTACGAGCAGTACTTC
d_call: .; v_call: TRBV30; clone_size: .; j_call: TRBJ1-2; cdr3_aa: CAWGAGVYGYTF; cdr3_nt: TGTGCCTGGGGAGCAGGGGTGTATGGCTACACCTTC
d_call: .; v_call: TRBV15; clone_size: .; j_call: TRBJ1-1; cdr3_aa: CATSRVQPNTEAFF; cdr3_nt: TGTGCCACCAGCAGAGTTCAGCCGAACACTGAAGCTTTCTTT
d_call: .; v_call: TRBV9; clone_size: .; j_call: TRBJ2-5; cdr3_aa: CASSGPQETQYF; cdr3_nt: TGTGCCAGCAGCGGGCCACAAGAGACCCAGTACTTC
d_call: TRBD2; v_call: TRBV4-2; clone_size: few; j_call: TRBJ2-1; cdr3_aa: CASSQEGLAGGLVINEQFF; cdr3_nt: TGTGCCAGCAGCCAAGAAGGACTAGCGGGAGGGCTTGTTATTAATGAGCAGTTCTTC
d_call: TRBD1; v_call: TRBV29-1; clone_size: .; j_call: TRBJ1-1; cdr3_aa: CSGGQGLDTEAFF; cdr3_nt: TGCAGCGGGGGACAGGGGTTGGACACTGAAGCTTTCTTT
d_call: TRBD2; v_call: TRBV7-2; clone_size: many; j_call: TRBJ2-5; cdr3_aa: CASSLGGGVQETQYF; cdr3_nt: TGTGCCAGCAGCTTAGGTGGGGGGGTCCAAGAGACCCAGTACTTC
d_call: .; v_call: TRBV12-3/TRBV12-4; clone_size: .; j_call: TRBJ1-4; cdr3_aa: CASSFSSRAATNEKLFF; cdr3_nt: TGTGCCAGCAGTTTTTCGTCCCGGGCCGCAACTAATGAAAAACTGTTTTTT
d_call: TRBD1; v_call: TRBV24-1; clone_size: few; j_call: TRBJ2-3; cdr3_aa: CATSDFGQGSTDTQYF; cdr3_nt: TGTGCCACCAGTGATTTCGGACAGGGTAGCACAGATACGCAGTATTTT
d_call: TRBD1; v_call: TRBV15; clone_size: .; j_call: TRBJ1-2; cdr3_aa: CATSRNTGANYGYTF; cdr3_nt: TGTGCCACCAGCAGAAATACAGGGGCTAACTATGGCTACACCTTC
d_call: .; v_call: TRBV15; clone_size: .; j_call: TRBJ2-1; cdr3_aa: CATSRLYNEQFF; cdr3_nt: TGTGCCACCAGCAGGCTATACAATGAGCAGTTCTTC
d_call: .; v_call: TRBV9; clone_size: many; j_call: TRBJ1-2; cdr3_aa: CASSVDVGNYGYTF; cdr3_nt: TGTGCCAGCAGCGTAGATGTGGGGAACTATGGCTACACCTTC
d_call: .; v_call: TRBV7-3; clone_size: .; j_call: TRBJ1-5; cdr3_aa: CASSSGPSDQPQHF; cdr3_nt: TGTGCCAGCAGCTCCGGCCCGAGCGATCAGCCCCAGCATTTT
d_call: .; v_call: TRBV6-1; clone_size: many; j_call: TRBJ1-5; cdr3_aa: CASSIGRSSNQPQHF; cdr3_nt: TGTGCCAGCAGTATCGGCAGATCTAGCAATCAGCCCCAGCATTTT
d_call: .; v_call: TRBV2; clone_size: .; j_call: TRBJ2-4; cdr3_aa: CASSRISGAKNIQYF; cdr3_nt: TGTGCCAGCAGTCGGATCTCCGGAGCCAAAAACATTCAGTACTTC
d_call: TRBD1; v_call: TRBV25-1; clone_size: once; j_call: TRBJ2-1; cdr3_aa: CASSGPGQGTRVEQFF; cdr3_nt: TGTGCCAGCAGCGGTCCGGGACAGGGGACGCGTGTTGAGCAGTTCTTC
d_call: .; v_call: TRBV7-9; clone_size: many; j_call: TRBJ2-2; cdr3_aa: CASSLRSPITGELFF; cdr3_nt: TGTGCCAGCAGCTTACGGTCCCCTATCACCGGGGAGCTGTTTTTT
d_call: TRBD2; v_call: TRBV6-2/TRBV6-3; clone_size: many; j_call: TRBJ2-7; cdr3_aa: CASSLGSGALYEQYF; cdr3_nt: TGTGCCAGCAGTTTGGGTAGCGGGGCCCTCTACGAGCAGTACTTC
d_call: .; v_call: TRBV11-2; clone_size: .; j_call: TRBJ1-2; cdr3_aa: CASNHLYPYLNF; cdr3_nt: TGTGCCAGCAACCACCTCTACCCATACCTCAACTTC
d_call: TRBD1; v_call: TRBV28; clone_size: many; j_call: TRBJ1-2; cdr3_aa: CASRGTGVGYTF; cdr3_nt: TGTGCCAGCAGAGGGACAGGCGTCGGCTACACCTTC
d_call: .; v_call: TRBV5-6; clone_size: .; j_call: TRBJ1-6; cdr3_aa: CASSLLPESPLHF; cdr3_nt: TGTGCCAGCAGCTTGTTACCCGAATCACCCCTCCACTTT
d_call: .; v_call: TRBV6-5; clone_size: many; j_call: TRBJ2-7; cdr3_aa: CASRRLNSEQYF; cdr3_nt: TGTGCCAGCCGGAGATTGAACTCCGAGCAGTACTTC
d_call: TRBD1; v_call: TRBV27; clone_size: .; j_call: TRBJ2-2; cdr3_aa: CASRGGQGAAGELFF; cdr3_nt: TGTGCCAGCCGAGGGGGACAGGGGGCAGCCGGGGAGCTGTTTTTT
d_call: .; v_call: TRBV11-2; clone_size: .; j_call: TRBJ1-3; cdr3_aa: CASSLDPGGLSLSGNTIYF; cdr3_nt: TGTGCCAGCAGCTTAGATCCGGGGGGATTGTCTCTCTCTGGAAACACCATATATTTT
d_call: .; v_call: TRBV4-1; clone_size: .; j_call: TRBJ2-6; cdr3_aa: CASSQIDMVGSGANVLTF; cdr3_nt: TGCGCCAGCAGCCAAATAGACATGGTTGGTTCTGGGGCCAACGTCCTGACTTTC
d_call: .; v_call: TRBV9; clone_size: many; j_call: TRBJ2-3; cdr3_aa: CASSVGSPDTQYF; cdr3_nt: TGTGCCAGCAGCGTCGGTAGCCCTGATACGCAGTATTTT
d_call: .; v_call: TRBV9; clone_size: many; j_call: TRBJ2-2; cdr3_aa: CASSVGGWGTGELFF; cdr3_nt: TGTGCCAGCAGCGTAGGGGGCTGGGGCACCGGGGAGCTGTTTTTT